This T cell receptor (beta chain) was sequenced in a study of human T cells and chemical hapten exposure. From the RACE reads, TCRdb called clonotypes with MiXCR, one entry per CDR3 protein. The table shows nearly 350,000 distinct CDR3 sequences, with around 7% occurring only once. This clonotype was detected a few times. Trimming took off 5 bases at V and 2 bases at J, with 15 bases between the two ends. This CDR3 comprises 16 residues. Germline CDR1 and CDR2: SGHVS and FNYEAQ. The sample's time point: patch test 1, 2 weeks after DPC sensitization. This sample's treatment: therapeutic diphenylcyclopropenone sensitization with weekly scalp DPC.

The rearrangement links TRBV7-6 to TRBJ2-2; the D gene is possibly TRBD2 (7 bases). Sequenced material: whole blood, taken in connection with sensitization to the hapten diphenylcyclopropenone (DPC). The sequence came from a woman aged 18-29 years with alopecia areata. Some clones in this sample may be carry-over from other donors' samples. CDR3 coding DNA: TGTGCCAGCAGCCCCCTGCGGGGGCCCAACACCGGGGAGCTGTTTTTT. Translated: CASSPLRGPNTGELFF.